This T cell receptor beta chain emerged from a study of CD8 T cells in Susac syndrome (dated 2019 in TCRdb). Regarding the research as a whole: Of the Susac syndrome patients who were sequenced, about 6 had clinically active disease and fewer than ten were in clinical remission. Susac syndrome patients were therapy-naive, on corticosteroids (some also receiving IVIg), or on IVIg alone at blood withdrawal. The study compared CD8+ T cell repertoire clonality among 12 healthy donors, around 14 Susac syndrome patients and roughly 16 multiple sclerosis patients. Whether CD8+ T cell activation and differentiation in Susac syndrome was antigen driven was tested using repertoire sequencing. The paper as a whole reports these results and caveats: Susac syndrome CD8+ repertoires showed clonal expansion, highest in CD8+ TEMRA cells and greater in clinically active than remitting patients. The number of individuals in the TCR sequencing and HLA analysis was recognized as being relatively small. Sixteen and five Susac-specific public clones were found in the total CD8+ and CD8+ TEMRA repertoires, respectively.

A word on this clonotype: Its antigen is still unknown. Base-call qualities are not available, and no considerably larger clone is one nucleotide away.

From the cysteine through the phenylalanine, the CDR3 covers 14 amino acids. Kept here is only the CDR3 DNA, which spans 42 bases and is read in frame from base 1. Relative to germline, V is 0 bases shorter and J is 7 bases shorter, with 12 bases between their ends. CDR1 and CDR2, per the germline V gene, are MNHEY and SVGEGT. RNA was extracted using the RNeasy kit, and roughly 0.45 to 1 ug of the RNA was reverse transcribed with random hexamers. TCR beta CDR3 regions were amplified with the immunoSEQ multiplex PCR assay covering 54 Vbeta and 13 Jbeta segments. To correct PCR amplification bias, a synthetic template baseline was used for both primer optimization and computational correction. Per the source publication's procedure: Reads were annotated to V, D and J genes per IMGT and analyzed with immunoSEQ Analyzer, keeping only productive sequences. Clonality was calculated as one minus the Shannon entropy normalized by log2 of the number of productive unique sequences. Public and private clones were assessed among the 100 most prevalent clones of each patient and control. A clone was defined as Susac-specific if it was absent from the healthy and MS cohorts, from roughly 980 published viral clones and from other ImmuneACCESS disease sequences. The public reads were run again by TCRdb, first through fastp at Q25 and then through MiXCR, and only productive beta chains were kept. Rows are unified per CDR3 protein, each entry keeping the most common DNA and genes. The V and J calls follow TCRdb's processing rather than the paper's. This sample lists 120,000 or so distinct CDR3 sequences; around 94% were detected once. Together, the top ten hold 0.21% of the sample.

High-throughput TCR beta sequencing profiled peripheral blood CD8+ and CD4+ T cells from healthy donors, Susac syndrome patients and multiple sclerosis patients. The Susac syndrome patients fulfilled recently defined diagnostic criteria for either definite or probable disease. Bulk CD8+ and CD4+ T cells were purified by magnetic negative isolation, whereas CD8+ TEMRA cells were enriched by FACS. Blood was collected in EDTA tubes and processed within 24 hours, with PBMCs isolated through density gradient centrifugation. PBMCs intended for TCR sequencing were cryopreserved in liquid nitrogen and were subsequently thawed in a 37 degrees C water bath. The sorted or isolated CD4+, CD8+ and CD8+ TEMRA cells had a purity of 90% or higher.

Recombination linked TRBV6-2 or TRBV6-3 to TRBJ1-2; the D gene remains uncertain. The specimen sequenced was CD8+ T cells from PBMCs. The receptor was derived from a human donor with Susac syndrome. For the CDR3, the sequence is CASSYSFGIGGYTF. The bases are TGTGCCAGCAGTTACTCGTTTGGGATAGGTGGCTACACCTTC.